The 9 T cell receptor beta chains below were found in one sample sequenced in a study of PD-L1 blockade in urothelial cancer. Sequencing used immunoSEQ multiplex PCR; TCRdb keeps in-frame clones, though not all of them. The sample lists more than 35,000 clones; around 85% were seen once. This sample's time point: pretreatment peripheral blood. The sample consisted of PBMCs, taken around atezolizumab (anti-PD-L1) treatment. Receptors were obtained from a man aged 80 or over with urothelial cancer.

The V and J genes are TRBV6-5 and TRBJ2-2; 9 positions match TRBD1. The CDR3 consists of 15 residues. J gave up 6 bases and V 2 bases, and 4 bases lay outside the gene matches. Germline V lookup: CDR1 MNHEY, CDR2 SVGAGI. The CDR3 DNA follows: TGTGCCAGCAGTTACACCAACAGGGGGCCCGGGGAGCTGTTTTTT. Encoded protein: CASSYTNRGPGELFF.

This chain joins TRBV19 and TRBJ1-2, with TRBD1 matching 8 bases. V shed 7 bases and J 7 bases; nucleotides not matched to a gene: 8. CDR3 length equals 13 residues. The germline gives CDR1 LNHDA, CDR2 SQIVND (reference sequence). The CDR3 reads CASTTDRASGYTF. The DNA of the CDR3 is TGTGCCAGTACCACGGACAGGGCATCTGGCTACACCTTC.

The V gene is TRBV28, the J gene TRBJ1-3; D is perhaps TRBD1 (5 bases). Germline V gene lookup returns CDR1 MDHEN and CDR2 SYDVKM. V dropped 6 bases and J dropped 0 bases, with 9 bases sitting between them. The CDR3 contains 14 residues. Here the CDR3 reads CASRTGHSGNTIYF. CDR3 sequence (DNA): TGTGCCAGCAGAACAGGTCACTCTGGAAACACCATATATTTT.

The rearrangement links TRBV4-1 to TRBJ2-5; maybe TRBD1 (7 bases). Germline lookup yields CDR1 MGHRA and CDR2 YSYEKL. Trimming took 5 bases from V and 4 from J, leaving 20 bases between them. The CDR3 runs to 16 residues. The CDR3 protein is CASSLEGAARGETQYF. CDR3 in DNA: TGCGCCAGCAGCTTGGAGGGGGCCGCCCGGGGAGAGACCCAGTACTTC.

The DNA of the CDR3 is TGTGCCAGCAGTTTAGCGGGGCGCACAGATACGCAGTATTTT. Amino acid sequence: CASSLAGRTDTQYF. V and J are TRBV9 and TRBJ2-3; 8 bases are a match to TRBD2. This CDR3 has 14 residues. Germline V gene data show CDR1 as SGDLS and CDR2 as YYNGEE. Trimming took 5 bases from V and 1 from J; bases not matched to a gene: 3.

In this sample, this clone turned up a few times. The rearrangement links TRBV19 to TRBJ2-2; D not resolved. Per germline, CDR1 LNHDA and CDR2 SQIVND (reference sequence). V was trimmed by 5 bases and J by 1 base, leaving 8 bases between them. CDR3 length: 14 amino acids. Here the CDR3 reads CASSAVENTGELFF. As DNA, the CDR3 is TGTGCCAGTAGTGCGGTTGAGAACACCGGGGAGCTGTTTTTT. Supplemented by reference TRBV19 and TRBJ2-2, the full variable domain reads DGGITQSPKYLFRKEGQNVTLSCEQNLNHDAMYWYRQDPGQGLRLIYYSQIVNDFQKGDIAEGYSVSREKKESFPLTVTSAQKNPTAFYLCASSAVENTGELFFGEGSRLTVL.

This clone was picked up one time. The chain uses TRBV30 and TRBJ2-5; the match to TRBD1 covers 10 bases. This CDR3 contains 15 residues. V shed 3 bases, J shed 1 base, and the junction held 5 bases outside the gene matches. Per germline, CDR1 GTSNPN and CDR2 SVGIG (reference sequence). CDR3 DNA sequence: TGTGCCTGGAGGTCCGGGACAGGGGTCCAAGAGACCCAGTACTTC. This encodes CAWRSGTGVQETQYF.

The CDR3 bases are TGTGCCAGCAAGGGGGAAGCCTACAATGAGCAGTTCTTC. Translated, it gives CASKGEAYNEQFF. The genes are TRBV6-1 and TRBJ2-1, with a tentative D call TRBD1 (6 bases). The length of the CDR3 is 13 residues. The V gene lost 7 bases and the J gene lost 2 bases, with 9 bases spanning the gap. The germline CDR1 and CDR2 sequences are MNHNS and SASEGT.

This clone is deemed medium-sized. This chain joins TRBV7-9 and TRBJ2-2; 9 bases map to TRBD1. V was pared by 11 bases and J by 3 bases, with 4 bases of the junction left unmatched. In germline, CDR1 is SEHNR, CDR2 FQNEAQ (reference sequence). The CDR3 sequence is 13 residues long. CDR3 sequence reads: CAGDRVDTGELFF. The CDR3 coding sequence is TGTGCCGGGGACAGGGTCGACACCGGGGAGCTGTTTTTT. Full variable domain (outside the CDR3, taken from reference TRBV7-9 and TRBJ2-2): DTGVSQNPRHKITKRGQNVTFRCDPISEHNRLYWYRQTLGQGPEFLTYFQNEAQLEKSRLLSDRFSAERPKGSFSTLEIQRTEQGDSAMYLCAGDRVDTGELFFGEGSRLTVL.